The rows below give T cell receptor beta chains drawn from one sample of a study of a mutant IDH1 vaccine in newly diagnosed glioma. TCRdb's table, derived via immunoSEQ multiplex PCR, lists solely in-frame clones and lacks some. Here the sample spans tens of thousands of clones, around 74% being singletons. Their antigens are not known. The material sequenced was PBMCs, taken from a glioma patient whose treatment included an IDH1 peptide vaccine. The source is a man aged 45-65 years with glioma. The CDR3 runs from the conserved cysteine through the conserved F or W. The D gene is left open where the match is weak. Clone size, where shown, is once, few, many, or a class for clones that have expanded.

>TRBD1|12|once|TRBJ1-2|TRBV25-1
CASTGQGVGYTF
TGTGCCAGCACCGGTCAGGGGGTTGGCTACACCTTC
>-|13|-|TRBJ1-2|TRBV7-9
CASSLGEGAGYTF
TGTGCCAGCAGCTTAGGGGAGGGAGCCGGCTACACCTTC
>-|12|-|TRBJ2-2|TRBV29-1
CSVERENGELFF
TGCAGCGTTGAAAGGGAGAACGGGGAGCTGTTTTTT
>-|11|-|TRBJ1-2|TRBV10-3
CAISEQRGYTF
TGTGCCATCAGTGAACAGCGAGGCTACACCTTC
>-|11|once|TRBJ2-5|TRBV30
CAWSARYTQYF
TGTGCCTGGAGTGCACGGTACACCCAGTACTTC
>-|15|-|TRBJ1-4|TRBV27
CASSFGGASNEKLFF
TGTGCCAGCAGTTTCGGGGGGGCTTCTAATGAAAAACTGTTTTTT
>-|13|-|TRBJ2-7|TRBV7-8
CASRHLGPYEQYF
TGTGCCAGCAGGCACCTAGGGCCCTACGAGCAGTACTTC
>-|16|-|TRBJ1-5|TRBV6-6
CASSSPWGGGNQPQHF
TGTGCCAGCAGTTCCCCGTGGGGGGGAGGAAATCAGCCCCAGCATTTT
>TRBD1|16|-|TRBJ2-1|TRBV5-4
CASSPGTVITYNEQFF
TGTGCCAGCAGCCCAGGGACAGTCATTACCTACAATGAGCAGTTCTTC
>TRBD1|17|once|TRBJ2-7|TRBV4-1
CASSLRSGQGPYGEQYF
TGCGCCAGCAGCCTTCGAAGCGGACAGGGTCCCTATGGCGAGCAGTACTTC
>-|10|-|TRBJ2-2|TRBV6-5
CAGPCGELFF
TGTGCCGGCCCTTGCGGGGAGCTGTTTTTT
>TRBD1|15|once|TRBJ2-5|TRBV5-6
CASSQGTGGGETQYF
TGTGCCAGCAGCCAAGGGACAGGGGGCGGGGAGACCCAGTACTTC
>-|11|medium-sized|TRBJ2-5|TRBV20-1
CSASDRDLPHF
TGCAGTGCTAGCGATCGGGATCTCCCCCACTTC
>-|13|-|TRBJ1-4|TRBV29-1
CSVGGGKGEKLFF
TGCAGCGTTGGGGGGGGGAAAGGAGAAAAACTGTTTTTT
>-|14|few|TRBJ2-2|TRBV18
CASSPGRSTGELFF
TGTGCCAGCTCACCGGGACGGAGCACCGGGGAGCTGTTTTTT
>-|16|-|TRBJ2-3|TRBV7-9
CASSLAVLSGTDTQYF
TGTGCCAGCAGCTTAGCCGTCCTTTCAGGCACAGATACGCAGTATTTT
>-|16|-|TRBJ2-3|TRBV18
CASSPQAEQFTDTQYF
TGTGCCAGCTCACCACAAGCGGAGCAGTTCACAGATACGCAGTATTTT
>-|15|-|TRBJ1-6|TRBV5-4
CASSLGQNQPSPLHF
TGTGCCAGCAGCTTGGGCCAAAATCAACCTTCACCCCTCCACTTT
>-|15|-|TRBJ1-2|TRBV4-3
CASSQETVGSHGYTF
TGCGCCAGCAGCCAAGAGACCGTAGGTTCTCATGGCTACACCTTC
>-|15|-|TRBJ2-3|TRBV30
CAWTDRRGGTDTQYF
TGTGCCTGGACCGATCGGCGGGGAGGCACAGATACGCAGTATTTT
>TRBD2|12|-|TRBJ2-5|TRBV10-2
CASSGGGMAQYF
TGCGCCAGCAGTGGGGGGGGTATGGCCCAGTACTTC
>TRBD1|15|once|TRBJ1-5|TRBV30
CAWSSPRTGTQPQHF
TGTGCCTGGAGTTCCCCTCGGACAGGGACTCAGCCCCAGCATTTT
>-|16|-|TRBJ2-1|TRBV10-3
CAISRGSGNSYNEQFF
TGTGCCATCAGCCGGGGGAGCGGTAACTCCTACAATGAGCAGTTCTTC
>-|15|once|TRBJ2-2|TRBV15
CATSPSRDPPGELFF
TGTGCCACCAGCCCGTCCCGGGACCCACCCGGGGAGCTGTTTTTT
>-|13|-|TRBJ1-1|TRBV5-6
CASSATATSGAFF
TGTGCCAGCAGCGCGACAGCAACATCCGGCGCTTTCTTT
>TRBD1|13|few|TRBJ1-1|TRBV2
CASKYRGGTEAFF
TGTGCCAGCAAGTACAGGGGGGGCACTGAAGCTTTCTTT
>-|17|-|TRBJ1-1|TRBV7-9
CASSLDAGTTGDTEAFF
TGTGCCAGCAGCTTAGACGCCGGGACCACAGGTGACACTGAAGCTTTCTTT
>TRBD2|15|-|TRBJ2-7|TRBV4-2
CASSQERGVFYEQYF
TGTGCCAGCAGCCAAGAGCGGGGGGTATTCTACGAGCAGTACTTC
>-|15|-|TRBJ1-5|TRBV4-3
CASSQGVGPSQPQHF
TGCGCCAGCAGCCAAGGCGTGGGCCCAAGTCAGCCCCAGCATTTT
>-|12|few|TRBJ1-2|TRBV2
CASRQGEGGYTF
TGTGCCAGCAGACAGGGTGAGGGTGGCTACACCTTC
>-|15|-|TRBJ2-6|TRBV2
CASRGAFSGANVLTF
TGTGCCAGCAGGGGGGCCTTCTCTGGGGCCAACGTCCTGACTTTC
>-|17|-|TRBJ2-2|TRBV4-3
CASSQEYNPSDTGELFF
TGCGCCAGCAGCCAAGAGTACAACCCTTCGGACACCGGGGAGCTGTTTTTT
>-|14|few|TRBJ1-1|TRBV14
CASSQVNWGTEAFF
TGTGCCAGCAGCCAGGTCAACTGGGGCACTGAAGCTTTCTTT
>-|15|-|TRBJ2-3|TRBV6-5
CASSYSNGPPDTQYF
TGTGCCAGCAGTTACTCGAACGGGCCACCAGATACGCAGTATTTT
>-|15|-|TRBJ1-1|TRBV28
CASRPIPGVVTEAFF
TGTGCCAGCAGGCCGATCCCAGGGGTTGTCACTGAAGCTTTCTTT
>TRBD1|13|-|TRBJ1-2|TRBV19
CASSTRDREGYTF
TGTGCCAGTAGTACCCGGGACAGGGAAGGCTACACCTTC
>TRBD1|15|-|TRBJ1-5|TRBV19
CASTPQTGGGQPQHF
TGTGCCAGTACCCCCCAGACAGGGGGCGGTCAGCCCCAGCATTTT
>-|14|-|TRBJ2-2|TRBV19
CASSMLLEAGELFF
TGTGCCAGTAGTATGCTTCTGGAGGCCGGGGAGCTGTTTTTT
>-|13|-|TRBJ2-1|TRBV9
CASSDAQGWEQFF
TGTGCCAGCAGCGATGCCCAGGGGTGGGAGCAGTTCTTC
>TRBD1|13|once|TRBJ1-2|TRBV5-4
CASSPDRVSGYTF
TGTGCCAGCAGCCCCGACAGGGTCTCTGGCTACACCTTC
>-|17|-|TRBJ1-4|TRBV2
CASSEEGLGTDFIRLFF
TGTGCCAGCAGTGAAGAGGGTTTAGGGACTGACTTTATACGTCTGTTTTTT
>-|17|-|TRBJ1-5|TRBV4-3
CASSQDLIRERDQPQHF
TGCGCCAGCAGCCAAGATTTAATCAGGGAGAGGGATCAGCCCCAGCATTTT
>-|14|-|TRBJ2-7|TRBV19
CATSPGQIIYEQYF
TGTGCCACCTCTCCGGGACAAATCATCTACGAGCAGTACTTC
>TRBD1|19|-|TRBJ1-4|TRBV7-2
CASSHGSKSSGQDYEKLFF
TGTGCCAGCAGCCACGGCAGCAAATCTTCGGGACAGGATTATGAAAAACTGTTTTTT
>-|13|-|TRBJ1-1|TRBV4-3
CASSQEFYTEAFF
TGCGCCAGCAGCCAAGAGTTCTACACTGAAGCTTTCTTT
>TRBD1|16|-|TRBJ2-5|TRBV19
CASSKLAGGIQETQYF
TGTGCCAGTAGTAAATTGGCAGGGGGCATCCAAGAGACCCAGTACTTC
>-|13|-|TRBJ1-1|TRBV29-1
CSVEILGGTEAFF
TGCAGCGTTGAAATTTTAGGGGGCACTGAAGCTTTCTTT
>TRBD1|14|-|TRBJ2-5|TRBV5-1
CASRLGTGEETQYF
TGCGCCAGCAGACTCGGGACAGGGGAAGAGACCCAGTACTTC
>-|12|-|TRBJ2-5|TRBV7-2
CASSLEEETQYF
TGTGCCAGCAGCCTCGAGGAGGAGACCCAGTACTTC
>TRBD2|15|-|TRBJ2-1|TRBV10-1
CASSGLRGGYNEQFF
TGCGCCAGCAGTGGGTTACGCGGGGGATACAATGAGCAGTTCTTC
>TRBD1|16|-|TRBJ1-2|TRBV4-1
CASSSGQGELNYGYTF
TGCGCCAGCAGCTCCGGACAGGGCGAGCTTAACTATGGCTACACCTTC
>TRBD1|14|-|TRBJ1-1|TRBV5-1
CASSFQGADTEAFF
TGCGCCAGCAGCTTCCAGGGGGCGGACACTGAAGCTTTCTTT
>TRBD1|15|-|TRBJ1-1|TRBV6-5
CASSLGQAISTEAFF
TGTGCCAGCAGCCTCGGACAGGCAATTTCGACTGAAGCTTTCTTT
>-|12|-|TRBJ1-1|TRBV7-9
CASGHLNTEAFF
TGTGCCAGCGGGCATTTGAACACTGAAGCTTTCTTT
>-|14|-|TRBJ2-3|TRBV30
CAWNTGGLGDTQYF
TGTGCCTGGAACACGGGGGGCCTAGGAGATACGCAGTATTTT
>-|15|-|TRBJ1-2|TRBV7-6
CASSLDPARHYGYTF
TGTGCCAGCAGCTTAGACCCCGCAAGGCACTATGGCTACACCTTC
>-|14|-|TRBJ2-2|TRBV6-6
CASSPGLTTGELFF
TGTGCCAGCAGTCCGGGATTGACCACCGGGGAGCTGTTTTTT
>TRBD1|14|-|TRBJ2-7|TRBV6-1
CASSEMDRVWEQYF
TGTGCCAGCAGTGAAATGGACAGGGTGTGGGAGCAGTACTTC
>TRBD1|15|-|TRBJ1-1|TRBV19
CASSIQGVGNTEAFF
TGTGCCAGTAGTATCCAGGGGGTTGGGAACACTGAAGCTTTCTTT